The clone carrying this TCR beta chain is termed medium-sized. This sample was taken from a study of prognosis after radiotherapy for stage I lung cancer. Study at large: The study enrolled patients with stage I non-small cell lung cancer between 2018 and early 2019. Patients received 3 to 5 SBRT fractions with a biologically effective dose of at least 100 Gy.

Genomic DNA yielded TCR beta CDR3, amplified by two-round multiplex PCR. The first round of PCR was done with primers that matched each TRBV and TRBJ gene. TCRdb reprocessed the multiplex PCR reads via MiXCR and lists one record per CDR3 protein. The table lists roughly 32,000 distinct CDR3 sequences, about 40% of them singletons. CDR1 and CDR2 (germline): DFQATT, SNEGSKA (reference sequence). V lost 6 bases to trimming and J lost 4 bases, with 10 bases between them. The CDR3 is 12 amino acids. Two separate time points each saw a draw of approximately 5.4 milliliters of peripheral blood. This rearrangement joins TRBV20-1 to TRBJ1-3; the D is unclear. The material was PBMCs, obtained before or after stereotactic body radiation therapy (not recorded which). The clonotype comes from a donor older than 45 with non-small cell lung cancer. CDR3 region: CSAGRGGNTIYF. The CDR3 nucleotides are TGCAGTGCAGGCCGCGGGGGAAACACCATATATTTT.